Given below is one T cell receptor (beta chain) in context. The data derive from a study of Graves' ophthalmopathy and Graves' hyperthyroidism. PBMCs originated in roughly 11 ml of fresh peripheral blood. Germline assignment: CDR1 LGHNA and CDR2 YSLEER. The V gene lost 4 bases and the J gene lost 4 bases, with 16 bases spanning the gap. The CDR3 is 15 amino acids. Amplification of TCR beta CDR3 regions used RNA transcripts. The library came from an HTBI-primed first-round RT-PCR and a second-round multiplex PCR. One entry per CDR3 protein results from TCRdb running MiXCR on the multiplex PCR reads. Altogether 650,000 to 900,000 distinct CDR3 sequences are present, approximately 40% being singletons, with the ten largest covering about 40%.

Material: peripheral blood. The chain links TRBV4-3 to TRBJ1-2; maybe TRBD1 (5 bases). This clonotype was sampled from an adult man with Graves' ophthalmopathy. The chain's CDR3 is CASSLNEQETYGYTF. In DNA, the CDR3 is TGCGCCAGCAGCCTAAACGAACAGGAGACCTATGGCTACACCTTC.